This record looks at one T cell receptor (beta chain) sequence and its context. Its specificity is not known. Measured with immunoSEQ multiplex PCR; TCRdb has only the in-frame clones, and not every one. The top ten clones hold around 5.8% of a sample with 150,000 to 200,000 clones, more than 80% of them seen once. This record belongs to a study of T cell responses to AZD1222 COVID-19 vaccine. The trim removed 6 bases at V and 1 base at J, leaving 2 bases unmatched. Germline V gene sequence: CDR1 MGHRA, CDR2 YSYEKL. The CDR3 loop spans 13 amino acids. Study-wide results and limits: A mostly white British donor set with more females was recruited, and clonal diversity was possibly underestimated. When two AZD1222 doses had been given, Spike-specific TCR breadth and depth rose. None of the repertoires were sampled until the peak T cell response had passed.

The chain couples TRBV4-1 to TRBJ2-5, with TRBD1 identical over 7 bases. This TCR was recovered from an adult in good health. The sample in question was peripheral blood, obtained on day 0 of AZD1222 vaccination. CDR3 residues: CASSRDSQETQYF. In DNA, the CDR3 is TGCGCCAGCAGTCGGGACAGCCAAGAGACCCAGTACTTC.